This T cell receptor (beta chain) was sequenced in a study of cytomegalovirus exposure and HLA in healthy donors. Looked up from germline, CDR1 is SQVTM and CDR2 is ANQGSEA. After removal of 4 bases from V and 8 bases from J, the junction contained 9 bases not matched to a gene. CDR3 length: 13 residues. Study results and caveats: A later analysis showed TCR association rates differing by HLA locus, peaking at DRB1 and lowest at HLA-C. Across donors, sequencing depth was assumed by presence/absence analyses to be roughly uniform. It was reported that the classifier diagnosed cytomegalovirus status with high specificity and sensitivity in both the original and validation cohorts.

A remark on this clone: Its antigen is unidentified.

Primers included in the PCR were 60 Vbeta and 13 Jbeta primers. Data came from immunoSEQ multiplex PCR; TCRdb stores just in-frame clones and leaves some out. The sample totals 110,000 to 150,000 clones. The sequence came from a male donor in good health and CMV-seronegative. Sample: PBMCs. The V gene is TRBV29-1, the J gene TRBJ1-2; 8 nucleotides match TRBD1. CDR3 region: CSVAETGAYGYTF. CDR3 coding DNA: TGCAGCGTTGCCGAGACAGGGGCTTACGGCTACACCTTC.